The 17 T cell receptor beta chains listed next were all sequenced from one sample in a study of regulatory T cells in long-lasting Graves disease. To make TCR beta libraries, researchers used iRepertoire HTBI primers and Arm-PCR of CDR3 regions. TCRdb itself ran the multiplex PCR reads through MiXCR, one entry per CDR3 protein. The table shows some 400,000 distinct CDR3 sequences, with 15% occurring only once. The time point denotes: newly diagnosed GD, antithyroid drugs for less than 3 months. Scientists built the TCR library using RNA that was extracted from PBMCs. This sample was shared with a second study, whose subject was T cells in Graves' hyperthyroidism and ophthalmopathy.

This material consisted of peripheral blood mononuclear cells (PBMCs), taken at new diagnosis, from a patient treated with antithyroid drugs. The source of these receptors is a woman aged 30 to 39 with Graves disease.

This clonotype was observed many times. DNA of the CDR3: TGTGCCAGCAGCGCGACTAGCGGGAGTAACACAGATACGCAGTATTTT. Its translation is CASSATSGSNTDTQYF. The chain recombines TRBV7-9 with TRBJ2-3, with 12 bases identical to TRBD2. The CDR3 totals 16 residues. Germline trimming cut 5 bases from V and 2 bases from J; bases unmatched to any gene: 5. CDR1 is SEHNR and CDR2 is FQNEAQ in the germline V gene (reference sequence).

This clonotype has ten or more counts. As DNA, the CDR3 is TGTGCCATCAGTGACCTGGCTAGCGGGAGGGAAGAGACCCAGTACTTC. The encoded protein is CAISDLASGREETQYF. This chain links TRBV10-3 with TRBJ2-5; 12 nucleotides line up with TRBD2. The J segment lost 3 bases and the V segment lost 3 bases, leaving 5 bases of the junction unmatched. In germline, CDR1 is ENHRY, CDR2 SYGVKD. This CDR3 has 16 residues.

The chain uses TRBV18 and TRBJ1-3, with D possibly matching TRBD1 (6 bases). Trimming took 2 bases from V and 1 from J, leaving 15 bases between them. CDR3 size: 17 residues. The germline V gene encodes CDR1 KGHSH and CDR2 LQKENI. Here the CDR3 reads CASSPGDGGMSGNTIYF. The CDR3 nucleotides are TGTGCCAGCTCACCAGGAGACGGGGGCATGTCTGGAAACACCATATATTTT.

This clonotype was recorded many times. The rearrangement links TRBV3-1 to TRBJ2-1; tentative D call: TRBD1 (6 bases). CDR3 length equals 16 residues. CDR1 is LGHDT, CDR2 YNNKEL, per germline (reference sequence). With 1 base removed from V and 5 bases from J, the gap between germline ends came to 15 bases. CDR3 nucleotides: TGTGCCAGCAGCCAAGTCGGTTTGGGGGCAGACAATGAGCAGTTCTTC. This codes for CASSQVGLGADNEQFF.

This clonotype was observed a single time. The chain joins TRBV20-1 to TRBJ2-7; 7 bases agree with TRBD2. Germline CDR1 DFQATT, CDR2 SNEGSKA (reference sequence). Trimming cost V 6 bases and J 2 bases; bases outside gene matches: 19. The CDR3 runs to 17 residues. Here the CDR3 reads CSATIQGERDRTYEQYF. CDR3 in DNA: TGCAGTGCGACCATCCAGGGTGAGCGGGATCGGACCTACGAGCAGTACTTC.

This clonotype was observed many times. The chain joins TRBV28 to TRBJ1-2; 11 nucleotides align to TRBD1. CDR3 length equals 15 residues. V trimming: 5 bases; J trimming: 4 bases; junction bases outside the gene matches: 6. The germline gives CDR1 MDHEN, CDR2 SYDVKM. The CDR3 nucleotides are TGTGCCAGCAGTCGTACCGGGACAGGGGGCTATGGCTACACCTTC. This encodes CASSRTGTGGYGYTF.

The V gene is TRBV27, the J gene TRBJ2-7; D possibly corresponds to TRBD1 (6 bases). Germline loops: CDR1 MNHEY, CDR2 SMNVEV (reference sequence). With 5 bases removed from V and 6 bases from J, the gap between germline ends came to 20 bases. This CDR3 comprises 15 residues. The CDR3 sequence: CASSPAGALGSEQYF. The CDR3, as DNA: TGTGCCAGCAGTCCGGCAGGGGCCCTAGGGAGCGAGCAGTACTTC.

The chain is built from TRBV5-5 and TRBJ1-1; no definite D call. CDR1 and CDR2 (germline): SGHKS, YYEKEE (reference sequence). Trimming removed 4 bases from V and 5 bases from J, with 15 bases in between. The CDR3 has 14 residues. The CDR3 is CASSLAGDETEAFF. In DNA form, the CDR3 reads TGTGCCAGCAGCCTTGCGGGCGATGAGACTGAAGCTTTCTTT.

Notes on this clonotype: A read error may explain this, as a much larger clone is one base away. This chain joins TRBV12-3 or TRBV12-4 and TRBJ2-7; tentative D call: TRBD2 (6 bases). CDR3 size: 16 residues. DNA for the CDR3: TGTGCCAGCACCATGGAGTTGGAGGGAAGCTCCTACGAGCAGTGCTTC. It is translated as CASTMELEGSSYEQCF.

The chain uses TRBV28 and TRBJ2-7, with D possibly being TRBD1 (5 bases). CDR1 and CDR2 (germline): MDHEN, SYDVKM. The CDR3 contains 13 residues. Trimming cost V 1 base and J 3 bases, with 7 bases left between them. The CDR3 loop is CASSLLDIYEQYF. Written as DNA, the CDR3 is TGTGCCAGCAGTTTATTGGACATCTACGAGCAGTACTTC.

The V gene is TRBV7-6, the J gene TRBJ2-7; a possible D gene is TRBD2 (5 bases). Trimming shortened V by 1 base and J by 1 base, and 14 bases separated the two germline ends. This CDR3 comprises 16 residues. The germline V gene has CDR1 SGHVS and CDR2 FNYEAQ. CDR3 sequence reads: CASSLVGGGLSYEQYF. In nucleotides, the CDR3 is TGTGCCAGCAGCTTAGTCGGCGGAGGATTGTCCTACGAGCAGTACTTC.

This clonotype has ten or more counts. A junction boundary mismatches the germline segment, possibly from a read error. The chain recombines TRBV3-1 with TRBJ1-1, with D unresolved. The CDR3 totals 15 residues. Per germline, CDR1 LGHDT and CDR2 YNNKEL (reference sequence). The CDR3: CASSKDSRPNTEAFF. The CDR3 nucleotides read TGTGCCAGCAGCAAAGATTCGAGACCGAACACTGAAGCTTTCTTT.

Points on this clonotype: A far larger clone is one base from this, pointing to a likely read error. The conserved closing phenylalanine or tryptophan is absent in this CDR3, likely reflecting a read error. The rearrangement links TRBV6-9 to TRBJ2-7; 10 positions match TRBD1. This CDR3 comprises 15 residues. Germline values: CDR1 MNHGY, CDR2 SVAAGI. CDR3 sequence: CASSEGTGASYEQYS. The CDR3 DNA reads as TGCGCCAGCAGTGAGGGGACAGGGGCGTCATACGAGCAGTACTCC.

In this sample, this clonotype turned up a few times. This chain links TRBV24-1 with TRBJ2-5; D unclear. The CDR3 is made up of 11 amino acids. The V end was cut by 3 bases, the J end by 9 bases, with 7 bases between. Germline V gene data show CDR1 as KGHDR and CDR2 as SFDVKD. CDR3 protein: CATSDLEAQYF. The CDR3 DNA is TGTGCCACCAGTGATCTCGAGGCCCAGTACTTC.

This clonotype was seen only a few times. The chain carries TRBV24-1 and TRBJ1-6; no clear D. Germline V lookup: CDR1 KGHDR, CDR2 SFDVKD. CDR3 size: 12 residues. V was cut by 4 bases and J by 7 bases, with 4 bases left in between. Written as DNA, the CDR3 is TGTGCCACCAGTGACTCCAATTCACCCCTCCACTTT. Translated, it gives CATSDSNSPLHF.

This clonotype was seen ten or more times. This chain uses TRBV6-2 or TRBV6-3 with TRBJ2-1, with 13 bases lining up with TRBD2. Germline V gene sequence: CDR1 MNHEY, CDR2 SVGEGT. V shed 5 bases and J 8 bases; nucleotides not matched to a gene: 6. This CDR3 spans 15 amino acids. The CDR3 coding sequence is TGTGCCAGCAGTGTAAGGACTAGCGGGAGCGATGAGCAGTTCTTC. Residues: CASSVRTSGSDEQFF.

This clonotype was counted a few times. V usage is TRBV15 and J usage is TRBJ2-7; TRBD1 aligns across 10 bases. CDR1 LNHNV and CDR2 YYDKDF come from the germline V gene (reference sequence). The CDR3 loop spans 16 amino acids. Losses at the gene ends were 1 base for V and 2 bases for J; bases not matched to a gene: 5. Written as DNA, the CDR3 is TGTGCCACCAGCAGAGCCCGGGACAGGGGACCCTACGAGCAGTACTTC. The encoded protein is CATSRARDRGPYEQYF.